The text below deals with one T cell receptor beta chain. TCRdb itself ran the 5' RACE reads through MiXCR, one entry per CDR3 protein. The top ten hold about 0.94% of the sample, which has fewer than 500,000 distinct CDR3 sequences, 14% seen once. This specimen belongs to a study of identical twins. Trimming pared 0 bases from V and 6 bases from J, leaving 11 bases between. Germline CDR1 LGHDT, CDR2 YNNKEL (reference sequence). This CDR3 has 14 residues. This sample was also put to use in a study of yellow fever vaccine responses in identical twins.

J is TRBJ1-1 and V is TRBV3-1; D call uncertain. The sequence was obtained from a woman under 30 in good health. Sequenced: CD4+ T cells sorted from blood. CDR3 DNA: TGTGCCAGCAGCCAAGACAGGCGGATCTCTGAAGCTTTCTTT. Translated, it gives CASSQDRRISEAFF. Variable domain in full (rest from reference TRBV3-1 and TRBJ1-1): DTAVSQTPKYLVTQMGNDKSIKCEQNLGHDTMYWYKQDSKKFLKIMFSYNNKELIINETVPNRFSPKSPDKAHLNLHINSLELGDSAVYFCASSQDRRISEAFFGQGTRLTVV.